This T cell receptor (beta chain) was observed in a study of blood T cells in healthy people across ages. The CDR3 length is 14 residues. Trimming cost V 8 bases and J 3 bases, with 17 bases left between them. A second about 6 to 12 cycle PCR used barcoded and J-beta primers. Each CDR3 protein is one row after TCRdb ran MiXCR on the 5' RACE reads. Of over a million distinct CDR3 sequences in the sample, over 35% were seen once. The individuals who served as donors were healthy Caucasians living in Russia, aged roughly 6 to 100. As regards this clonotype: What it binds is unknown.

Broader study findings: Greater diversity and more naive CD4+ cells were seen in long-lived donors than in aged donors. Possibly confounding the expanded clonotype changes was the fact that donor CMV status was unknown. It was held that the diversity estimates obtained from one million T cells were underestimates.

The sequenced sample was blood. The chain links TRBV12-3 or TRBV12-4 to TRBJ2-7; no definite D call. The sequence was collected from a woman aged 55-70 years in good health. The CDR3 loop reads CASGQDRGDYEQYF. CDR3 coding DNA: TGTGCCAGCGGCCAAGACCGTGGGGACTACGAGCAGTACTTC.